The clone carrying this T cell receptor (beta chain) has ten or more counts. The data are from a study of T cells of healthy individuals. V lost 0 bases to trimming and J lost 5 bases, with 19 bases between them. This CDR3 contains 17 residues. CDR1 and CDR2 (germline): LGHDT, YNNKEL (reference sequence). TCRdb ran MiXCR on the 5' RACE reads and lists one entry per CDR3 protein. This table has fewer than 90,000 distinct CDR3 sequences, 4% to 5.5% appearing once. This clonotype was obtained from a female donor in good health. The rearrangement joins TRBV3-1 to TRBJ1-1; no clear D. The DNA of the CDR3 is TGTGCCAGCAGCCAAGAGTACGGGCTCCTAATAAGTACTGAAGCTTTCTTT. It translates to CASSQEYGLLISTEAFF.